This TCR beta chain was identified during a study of shared clonotypes between healthy human individuals. Overall study: Used for every donor were three CD4 naive, three CD4 memory, two CD8 naive and one CD8 memory plate.

Selected positively for CCR7 and CD45RO-negative, naive CD8 cells excluded terminally differentiated effector memory CD45RA+ cells. Germline lookup yields CDR1 SEHNR and CDR2 FQNEAQ (reference sequence). The V and J ends lost 0 bases and 1 base respectively, with 10 bases between them. There are 15 residues in the CDR3. This was a deep-level run. Genomic DNA per cell subset filled all wells of several immunoSEQ plates. In the original analysis: Junction-only immunoSEQ data arrived without quality scores, meaning filtering differed. Using immunoSEQ multiplex PCR, the repertoire was profiled, and TCRdb retains in-frame clones only, with some absent. D and trimming come from the DNA, and the V and J calls and clone size come from that table. The sample contains about 2.1 million clones, around 93% of which appear only once.

Sequenced sample: naive CD8+ T cells from PBMCs. The receptor was isolated from a man in his late teens or twenties in good health. Some clones in this sample may be carry-over from other donors' samples. The chain couples TRBV7-9 to TRBJ2-7, with D perhaps matching TRBD1 (5 bases). The CDR3 DNA is TGTGCCAGCAGCTTAGCCCAGGGCACTTCCTACGAGCAGTACTTC. Its translation is CASSLAQGTSYEQYF.